Reported below is one T cell receptor (beta chain). Assay used: immunoSEQ multiplex PCR; TCRdb lists only in-frame clones, some missing. The repertoire holds 50,000 to 60,000 clones, with 90% as singletons. The sample belongs to a study of blood T cell repertoires in COVID-19. Across the study: Donors in the United States, Italy and Spain gave samples during acute or convalescent COVID-19.

V gave up 1 base and J gave up 4 bases, with 17 bases separating them. Germline V gene lookup returns CDR1 SGHAT and CDR2 FQNNGV. The length of the CDR3 is 17 residues. Sequencing input: peripheral blood. The V call is TRBV11-2, the J call TRBJ1-3; tentative D call: TRBD1 (6 bases). The sequence was collected from a middle-aged man with acute or convalescent COVID-19. The CDR3 protein is CASSLALGTTGGNTIYF. The CDR3 nucleotides read TGTGCCAGCAGCTTAGCGCTGGGGACAACTGGGGGAAACACCATATATTTT.